This is a list of T cell receptor beta chains from one sample in a study of Graves' ophthalmopathy and Graves' hyperthyroidism. TCRdb ran MiXCR on the multiplex PCR reads and lists one entry per CDR3 protein. The sample consists of 650,000 to 900,000 distinct CDR3 sequences, 35% to 50% of them appearing once. The source material was peripheral blood. The receptor source for this set is an adult man with Graves' ophthalmopathy. CDR3s include the opening cysteine and the closing phenylalanine or tryptophan. Each record gives: J gene, clone size, D gene, V gene, CDR3 DNA, CDR3 protein. The D gene is left open where the match is weak. Rows give clone size only sometimes, using once, few, many, or a class for an expanded clone.

TRBJ2-7 NA NA TRBV10-3 TGTGCCTTCAGTGAGTCAGACTACGACCAGTACTTC CAFSESDYDQYF
TRBJ2-6 many NA TRBV29-1 TGCAGCGTTGATGACAGTGGCAGGGCTGGGGCCAACGTCCTGACTTTC CSVDDSGRAGANVLTF
TRBJ2-2 NA NA TRBV25-1 TGTGCCAGCACAAAAGGGGTTGCCGGGGAGCTGTTTTTT CASTKGVAGELFF
TRBJ1-6 many NA TRBV20-1 TGCAGTGCTAGAGATAGACCTAATTCACCCCTCCACTTT CSARDRPNSPLHF
TRBJ2-5 many NA TRBV7-3 TGTGCCAGCAGCTTAACTGCTGCAGAGACCCAGTACTTC CASSLTAAETQYF
TRBJ2-3 NA TRBD1 TRBV7-9 TGTGCCAGCAGCGTCCGGGACAGGGGGTTCAGACGCACAGATACGCAGTATTTT CASSVRDRGFRRTDTQYF
TRBJ1-5 NA NA TRBV20-1 TGCAGTGCTTGGCAGGGCAATCAGCCCCAGCATTTT CSAWQGNQPQHF
TRBJ1-2 NA TRBD1 TRBV25-1 TGCGCCAGCAGCCCAGGGGGCGATAGCTACACCTTC CASSPGGDSYTF
TRBJ2-6 NA TRBD2 TRBV7-3 TGTGCCAGCAACTTAAGTGTCCTAGCGGGGAGTGGGGCCAACGTCCTGACTTTC CASNLSVLAGSGANVLTF
TRBJ2-1 few TRBD2 TRBV29-1 TGCAGCTCCGGGGGACTAGGTTTCGAGCAGTTCTTC CSSGGLGFEQFF
TRBJ2-6 many NA TRBV5-6 TGTGCCAGCTGGTGGGCAGGGACGGGGGCCAACGTCCTGACTTTC CASWWAGTGANVLTF
TRBJ1-2 many NA TRBV25-1 TGTGCCAGCACCCCAGGGGAACTCCAAGGGTATGGCTACACCTTC CASTPGELQGYGYTF
TRBJ1-2 many NA TRBV2 TGTGCCAGCAGTGAAGCGTCAGGAATCTATGGCTACACCTTC CASSEASGIYGYTF
TRBJ2-2 NA TRBD1 TRBV10-2 TGTGCCAGCAGCTCACAGGGGGCTCGCGGGGAGCTGTTTTTT CASSSQGARGELFF
TRBJ2-5 NA NA TRBV15 TGTGCCACCAGCAGAGATCTAGGGAAAGGACAGCCCCAGTACTTC CATSRDLGKGQPQYF
TRBJ1-2 many NA TRBV11-2 TGTGCCAGCAGCTTAGATCCTGGGTATGGCTACACCTTC CASSLDPGYGYTF
TRBJ1-3 many NA TRBV6-1 TGTGCCAGCAGTGCAACAGGCTCTGGAAACACCATATATTTT CASSATGSGNTIYF
TRBJ2-5 NA TRBD2 TRBV7-6 TGTGCCAGCAGAACCCCCGGGACTAGCGGGATCCAAGAGACCCAGTACTTC CASRTPGTSGIQETQYF
TRBJ2-5 NA TRBD1 TRBV7-8 TGTGCCAGCAGCCAAGTATCGACCCTAAAGGGACAGTTCATCGAGACCCAGTACTTC CASSQVSTLKGQFIETQYF
TRBJ2-5 NA NA TRBV20-1 TGCAGTGCTAGAGATCTTGCCACCCAGTACTTC CSARDLATQYF
TRBJ2-1 NA TRBD2 TRBV2 TGTGCCAGCAGCTTAGCGGGGACTAGCGGGAGAACCTACAATGAGCAGTTCTTC CASSLAGTSGRTYNEQFF
TRBJ2-5 many TRBD1 TRBV7-2 TGTGCCAGCAGCTCAACCGGGACAGGTGAAGAGACCCAGTACTTC CASSSTGTGEETQYF
TRBJ2-6 many TRBD2 TRBV2 TGTGCCAGCAGTGAAGGGGGCCTAGCGGGATCTGGGGCCAACGTCCTGACTTTC CASSEGGLAGSGANVLTF
TRBJ1-4 many TRBD1 TRBV2 TGTGCCAGCAGCTACAGGGGAGCTAATGAAAAACTGTTTTTT CASSYRGANEKLFF
TRBJ1-2 NA NA TRBV9 TGTGCCAGCAGCGTAACCCCGTCGTGGCAGGGACACTATGGCTACACCTTC CASSVTPSWQGHYGYTF
TRBJ2-7 few TRBD1 TRBV7-9 TGTGCCAGCAGCGTAGCCGGGACAGGGTTTTTCTACGAGCAGTACTTC CASSVAGTGFFYEQYF
TRBJ2-5 NA NA TRBV7-2 TGTGCCAGCAGCTTGGTCGCGGCGACCCAGTACTTC CASSLVAATQYF
TRBJ1-2 NA TRBD1 TRBV7-9 TGTGCCAGCAGCCCTGGGACAGTTGAGGGCTACACCTTC CASSPGTVEGYTF